This T cell receptor (beta chain) comes out of a study of OX40 agonist ivuxolimab in advanced cancers. Study-wide points: The antigens recognized by the expanded peripheral T cells, that is their antigen specificity, were not determined. Expanded clones were, on average, more numerous in CD8+ T cells than in CD4+. Dosing at 0.1 to 3.0 mg/kg was accompanied by clonal expansion of CD4+ and CD8+ blood T cells by week 6.

This CDR3 contains 15 residues. The V end was cut by 3 bases, the J end by 1 base, with 12 bases between. The germline V gene has CDR1 KGHSH and CDR2 LQKENI. Only in-frame clones appear in the TCRdb table, and some are missing; sequencing was by immunoSEQ multiplex PCR. The sample shows roughly 120,000 clones, around 90% of them seen only once. To note about this clone: Its antigen remains unidentified.

Peripheral blood came from all dose cohorts at three timepoints. The chain joins TRBV18 to TRBJ1-1; no reliable D call. The receptor's source is an adult with an advanced solid tumor such as melanoma, head and neck, liver or kidney cancer. Sequencing was performed on CD4+ or CD8+ T cells sorted from blood, taken in a trial of the OX40 agonist ivuxolimab. This CDR3 is CASSPTTRANTEAFF. As DNA, the CDR3 is TGTGCCAGCTCACCCACGACGCGGGCGAACACTGAAGCTTTCTTT.